Listed here are 20 T cell receptor beta chains from one sample, sequenced in a study of graft-versus-host responses after intestinal transplantation. Data came from immunoSEQ multiplex PCR; TCRdb stores just in-frame clones and leaves some out. The sample contains about 120,000 clones, 90% to 95% of which appear only once. No antigen is known for these receptors. Material: unstimulated CD8+ T cells sorted from spleen or lymph node cells, obtained before transplant. These receptors all stem from a human donor who was the organ donor for an intestinal transplant.

The chain is built from TRBV19 and TRBJ2-1, with D tentatively TRBD2 (5 bases). The CDR3 has 14 residues. Trimming left V 1 base short and J 5 bases short, with 9 bases between. Germline V gene data show CDR1 as LNHDA and CDR2 as SQIVND (reference sequence). For the CDR3, the DNA is TGTGCCAGTAGTATAGGGGGAGCACACAATGAGCAGTTCTTC. Protein: CASSIGGAHNEQFF.

This clone was observed once. The chain joins TRBV28 to TRBJ2-5; a possible D gene is TRBD1 (5 bases). The tail of the sequence fits TRBJ2-7 better, so the J call may be wrong. Germline assignment: CDR1 MDHEN and CDR2 SYDVKM. The length of the CDR3 is 13 residues. The CDR3 reads CASSTGFSYEQYF. In DNA form, the CDR3 reads TGTGCCAGCAGCACAGGCTTCTCCTACGAGCAGTACTTC.

The chain has TRBV29-1 and TRBJ2-5; D might be TRBD2 (5 bases). Deletions cut 5 bases from V and 5 bases from J, with 15 bases between. Per the germline V gene, CDR1 is SQVTM and CDR2 is ANQGSEA. This CDR3 region has 13 residues. CDR3 loop: CSVRVGADETQYF. The CDR3 DNA follows: TGCAGCGTTCGAGTGGGAGCAGATGAGACCCAGTACTTC. Using reference TRBV29-1 and TRBJ2-5 for the parts outside the CDR3, the full variable domain is SAVISQKPSRDICQRGTSLTIQCQVDSQVTMMFWYRQQPGQSLTLIATANQGSEATYESGFVIDKFPISRPNLTFSTLTVSNMSPEDSSIYLCSVRVGADETQYFGPGTRLLVL.

The V call is TRBV2, the J call TRBJ1-1; D not resolved. The V gene lost 3 bases and the J gene lost 3 bases, with 8 bases spanning the gap. This CDR3 has 13 residues. The germline gives CDR1 SNHLY, CDR2 FYNNEI. The chain's CDR3 is CASSDRDYTEAFF. CDR3 bases: TGTGCCAGCAGTGATAGGGATTACACTGAAGCTTTCTTT. The whole variable domain, remainder taken from reference TRBV2 and TRBJ1-1, is EPEVTQTPSHQVTQMGQEVILRCVPISNHLYFYWYRQILGQKVEFLVSFYNNEISEKSEIFDDQFSVERPDGSNFTLKIRSTKLEDSAMYFCASSDRDYTEAFFGQGTRLTVV.

The rearrangement uses TRBV7-9 and TRBJ2-5; D could derive from TRBD1 or TRBD2 (5 bases each). The germline CDR1 and CDR2 sequences are SEHNR and FQNEAQ (reference sequence). This CDR3 contains 12 residues. Trimming removed 3 bases at V and 10 bases at J, with 12 bases between. CDR3 residues: CASSFLVGDQYF. As DNA, the CDR3 is TGTGCCAGCAGCTTTCTTGTGGGGGACCAGTACTTC.

Regarding this clone: This sample includes further DNA sequences coding for the same CDR3. The gene calls are TRBV9 and TRBJ2-7, with D possibly being TRBD2 (5 bases). Germline V gene sequence: CDR1 SGDLS, CDR2 YYNGEE. This CDR3 is built from 15 residues. V dropped 0 bases and J dropped 1 base, with 11 bases sitting between them. The CDR3 reads CASSVGGGYSYEQYF. Here the CDR3 DNA reads TGTGCCAGCAGCGTAGGTGGAGGATATTCCTACGAGCAGTACTTC.

V gene TRBV28 combines with J gene TRBJ1-5; 7 bases are shared with TRBD1. The trim removed 6 bases at V and 1 base at J, leaving 6 bases unmatched. The CDR3 loop spans 15 amino acids. CDR1 and CDR2 from the germline V gene are MDHEN and SYDVKM. CDR3 sequence reads: CASSSDRSSNQPQHF. The CDR3 DNA reads TGTGCCAGCAGCTCGGACAGGTCGAGCAATCAGCCCCAGCATTTT.

The rearrangement links TRBV30 to TRBJ2-2; D is perhaps TRBD2 (7 bases). CDR1 and CDR2 (germline): GTSNPN, SVGIG (reference sequence). Trimming cost V 1 base and J 3 bases, with 12 bases left between them. The CDR3 totals 15 residues. The DNA for the CDR3 is TGTGCCTGGAGTGAGGGGGGGCACGACACCGGGGAGCTGTTTTTT. Its protein product is CAWSEGGHDTGELFF.

This clone was observed a handful of times. The chain couples TRBV27 to TRBJ2-3; possible D gene TRBD2, 6 bases. Trimming took off 1 base at V and 0 bases at J, with 11 bases between the two ends. The CDR3 loop spans 16 amino acids. Germline CDR1 MNHEY, CDR2 SMNVEV (reference sequence). The CDR3: CASSLLGGASTDTQYF. The DNA of the CDR3 is TGTGCCAGCAGTTTATTAGGCGGGGCTAGCACAGATACGCAGTATTTT.

The rearrangement links TRBV4-1 to TRBJ1-1; 7 bases agree with TRBD1. Germline values: CDR1 MGHRA, CDR2 YSYEKL. The CDR3 has 15 residues. Trimming removed 1 base from V and 0 bases from J; junction bases left unmatched: 2. CDR3 sequence reads: CASSQVDRMNTEAFF. The CDR3 region has the DNA TGCGCCAGCAGCCAAGTGGACAGGATGAACACTGAAGCTTTCTTT.

This sequence joins TRBV13 and TRBJ2-7; D remains ambiguous. The CDR3 spans 13 residues. Germline V gives CDR1 PRHDT, CDR2 FYEKMQ (reference sequence). Trimming removed 5 bases from V and 6 bases from J, with 14 bases in between. Here the CDR3 reads CASSRGTGREQYF. In DNA form, the CDR3 reads TGTGCCAGCAGCCGCGGAACGGGCCGCGAGCAGTACTTC.

The chain recombines TRBV7-9 with TRBJ1-2; D call uncertain. Germline CDR1 and CDR2: SEHNR and FQNEAQ (reference sequence). Trimming took off 11 bases at V and 8 bases at J, with 12 bases between the two ends. CDR3 length: 10 amino acids. In DNA form, the CDR3 reads TGTGCCGCCGGGGTGGAGGGCTACACCTTC. Translated: CAAGVEGYTF.

The J gene is TRBJ2-1, the V gene TRBV2; tentatively, D is TRBD1 (5 bases). Germline lookup yields CDR1 SNHLY and CDR2 FYNNEI. V was cut by 8 bases and J by 0 bases, with 17 bases left in between. The CDR3 loop spans 16 amino acids. As DNA, the CDR3 is TGTGCCAGCCTCAGATCAGGGTCCAGCTCCTACAATGAGCAGTTCTTC. This encodes CASLRSGSSSYNEQFF.

The chain employs TRBV7-2 and TRBJ2-2; 7 nucleotides match TRBD1. Germline values: CDR1 SGHTA, CDR2 FQGNSA. The CDR3 runs to 13 residues. Trimming removed 7 bases from V and 4 bases from J; junction bases left unmatched: 3. This CDR3 reads CASTDRVTGELFF. For the CDR3, the DNA is TGTGCCAGCACAGACAGGGTCACCGGGGAGCTGTTTTTT.

V gene TRBV25-1 combines with J gene TRBJ2-5; 9 bases map to TRBD1. Unmatched junction bases numbered 9, after V lost 6 bases and J lost 4 bases. This CDR3 region has 15 residues. The germline gives CDR1 MGHDK, CDR2 SYGVNS. DNA for the CDR3: TGTGCCAGCAGGGAGGACAGGGGAGTGGGAGAGACCCAGTACTTC. Its translation is CASREDRGVGETQYF.

This chain joins TRBV28 and TRBJ2-3; no definite D call. Looked up from germline, CDR1 is MDHEN and CDR2 is SYDVKM. V lost 0 bases, J lost 8 bases, and 9 bases lay in between. There are 13 residues in the CDR3. CDR3 nucleotide sequence: TGTGCCAGCAGTTTATGGCACAAGGGTACGCAGTATTTT. This sequence encodes CASSLWHKGTQYF.

The chain has TRBV7-9 and TRBJ2-5; no firm D call. The CDR3 runs 14 residues. The V gene lost 3 bases and the J gene lost 2 bases, with 10 bases spanning the gap. Per germline, CDR1 SEHNR and CDR2 FQNEAQ (reference sequence). The chain's CDR3 is CASSFLGSQETQYF. CDR3 nucleotide sequence: TGTGCCAGCAGCTTTTTAGGTAGTCAAGAGACCCAGTACTTC. The full variable domain, rest sourced from reference TRBV7-9 and TRBJ2-5, is DTGVSQNPRHKITKRGQNVTFRCDPISEHNRLYWYRQTLGQGPEFLTYFQNEAQLEKSRLLSDRFSAERPKGSFSTLEIQRTEQGDSAMYLCASSFLGSQETQYFGPGTRLLVL.

V usage is TRBV28 and J usage is TRBJ2-1; D is uncertain. The germline CDR1 and CDR2 sequences are MDHEN and SYDVKM. Trimming took off 6 bases at V and 0 bases at J, with 9 bases between the two ends. This CDR3 region has 14 residues. The CDR3 here is CASRKGGSYNEQFF. The CDR3 bases are TGTGCCAGCAGGAAAGGTGGCTCCTACAATGAGCAGTTCTTC.

Remarks on this clone: Other nucleotide sequences in the sample specify the same CDR3. The V and J genes are TRBV30 and TRBJ2-7; 11 nucleotides align to TRBD1. The V and J ends lost 3 bases and 3 bases, in that order; junction bases with no gene match: 4. This CDR3 spans 14 amino acids. Germline assignment: CDR1 GTSNPN and CDR2 SVGIG (reference sequence). The CDR3 sequence: CAWSVGTGGYEQYF. The DNA of the CDR3 is TGTGCCTGGAGCGTCGGGACAGGGGGCTACGAGCAGTACTTC.

The chain combines TRBV4-1 with TRBJ1-1; a weak D match, TRBD1 (5 bases). Trimming took off 1 base at V and 3 bases at J, with 12 bases between the two ends. This CDR3 has 15 amino acids. Germline-derived CDR1 and CDR2 are MGHRA and YSYEKL. The CDR3 coding sequence is TGCGCCAGCAGCCAAGTGGCAGGGAAGGACACTGAAGCTTTCTTT. Protein product: CASSQVAGKDTEAFF.